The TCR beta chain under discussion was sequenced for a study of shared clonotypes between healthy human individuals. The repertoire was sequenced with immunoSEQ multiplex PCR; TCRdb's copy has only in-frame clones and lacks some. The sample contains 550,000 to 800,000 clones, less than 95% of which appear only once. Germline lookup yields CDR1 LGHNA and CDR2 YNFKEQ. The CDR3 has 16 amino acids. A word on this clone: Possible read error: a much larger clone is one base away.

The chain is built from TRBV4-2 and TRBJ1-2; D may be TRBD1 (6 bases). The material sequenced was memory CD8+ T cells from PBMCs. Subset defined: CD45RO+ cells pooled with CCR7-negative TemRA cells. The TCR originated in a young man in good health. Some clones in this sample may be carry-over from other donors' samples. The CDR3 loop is CVSSSQARGLGYGYTF. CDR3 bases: TGTGTCAGCAGCTCACAAGCCCGGGGGCTGGGGTATGGCTACACCTTC.